This T cell receptor (beta chain) was identified in a study of cytomegalovirus exposure and HLA in healthy donors. Amplification used 60 Vbeta primers and 13 Jbeta primers. The protocol was immunoSEQ multiplex PCR, while the TCRdb copy is restricted to in-frame clones and leaves out a portion. The sample lists around 150,000 clones, over 70% occurring once. The receptor's source is a woman between 50 and 59 years old in good health and CMV-seropositive. Sequencing used PBMCs.

The CDR3 DNA reads TGCGCCAGCAGCCAGGACAGGGCTACAGATACGCAGTATTTT. Translating gives CASSQDRATDTQYF. The chain joins TRBV5-1 to TRBJ2-3, with 8 nucleotides matching TRBD1. V lost 4 bases and J lost 3; bases outside the gene matches: 4. CDR1 SGHRS and CDR2 YFSETQ come from the germline V gene. CDR3 length equals 14 residues.